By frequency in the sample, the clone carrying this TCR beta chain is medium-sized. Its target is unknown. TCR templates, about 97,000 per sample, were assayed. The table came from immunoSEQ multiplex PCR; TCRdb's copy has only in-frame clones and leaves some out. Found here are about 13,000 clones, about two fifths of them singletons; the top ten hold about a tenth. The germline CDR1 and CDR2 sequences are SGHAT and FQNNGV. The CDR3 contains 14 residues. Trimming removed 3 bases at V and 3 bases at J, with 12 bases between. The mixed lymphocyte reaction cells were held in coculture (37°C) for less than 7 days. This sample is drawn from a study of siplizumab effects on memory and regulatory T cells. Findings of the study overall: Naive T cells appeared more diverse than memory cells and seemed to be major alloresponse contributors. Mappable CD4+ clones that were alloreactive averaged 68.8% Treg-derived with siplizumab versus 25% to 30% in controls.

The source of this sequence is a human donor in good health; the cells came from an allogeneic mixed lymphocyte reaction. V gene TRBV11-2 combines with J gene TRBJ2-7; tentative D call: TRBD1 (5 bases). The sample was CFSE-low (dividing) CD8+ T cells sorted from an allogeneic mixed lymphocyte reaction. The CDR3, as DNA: TGTGCCAGCAGCTTTTTCACAGGAGACTACGAGCAGTACTTC. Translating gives CASSFFTGDYEQYF.